This TCR beta chain originates from a study of response to subunit inactivated influenza vaccine. Germline assignment: CDR1 SQVTM and CDR2 ANQGSEA. This CDR3 region has 15 residues. Trimming took 4 bases from V and 7 from J; bases not matched to a gene: 15. Each CDR3 protein gets one entry after TCRdb re-called the RT-PCR reads with MiXCR. Seen here are about 540,000 distinct CDR3 sequences, 20% to 25% observed once, and the top ten hold 2.5% to 3.5%. The data also belong to a second study, concerning T cells expressing NK-cell markers. As that study records: TCR beta cDNA was generated via 5'RACE template switching incorporating UMIs. In sorted CD3+CD56+NKG2C+, CD3+CD56+NKG2C- and CD3+CD56-NKG2C+ T cells, TCR beta repertoires were obtained. What restricted sorting to alpha-beta TCR T cells in several experiments was an anti-gamma-delta TCR antibody. CD8+ T cells in 5 or 6 donors included dominant NKG2C+ clonotypes at about 1.0-7.0%. There were several donors in whom these clonotypes also led the CD3+CD56-NKG2C+ fraction.

Material: CD4+ T cells sorted from PBMCs, obtained 12 days after vaccination. The sequence was obtained from a man aged 45 to 65 who received an inactivated influenza vaccine. The rearrangement uses TRBV29-1 and TRBJ1-2; 7 nucleotides match TRBD1. The CDR3 here is CSVGPNKGAESGYTF. The CDR3 DNA follows: TGCAGCGTTGGACCGAACAAGGGGGCCGAGTCTGGCTACACCTTC.